Listed below are T cell receptor beta chains from one sample, sequenced in a study of neoadjuvant anti-PD-1 for oral cavity cancer. Some clones are missing from TCRdb's copy, which holds only in-frame ones; the method was immunoSEQ multiplex PCR. The sample lists fewer than 6,500 clones, 45% to 60% occurring once. This material consisted of tumor tissue, taken after nivolumab (anti-PD-1) treatment. Receptor source: a person between 40 and 79 years old with oral cavity squamous cell carcinoma. Both conserved end residues are part of each CDR3. Fields, in order: V gene, clone size, D gene, J gene, CDR3 DNA, CDR3 protein. A D gene is named only where the DNA matches it firmly. Clone size is stated in some rows and not others, as once, few, many or a class when expanded.

>TRBV19|few|.|TRBJ1-1
TGTGCCAGTAGTATAGCCAGACCCATGAACACTGAAGCTTTCTTT
CASSIARPMNTEAFF
>TRBV25-1|once|.|TRBJ1-3
TGTGCCTCCCGGGGGGAGGTGGCTGGAAACACCATATATTTT
CASRGEVAGNTIYF
>TRBV19|once|TRBD1|TRBJ2-1
TGTGCCAGTAGTATAGCGGGACAGGCCTACAATGAGCAGTTCTTC
CASSIAGQAYNEQFF
>TRBV6-1|.|TRBD2|TRBJ2-1
TGTGCCAGCAGCCTAGCGGGAGGGCCTTGGAATGAGCAGTTCTTC
CASSLAGGPWNEQFF
>TRBV7-2|.|TRBD2|TRBJ2-3
TGTGCCAGCAGCTTCGGGGGACTAAAAACAGATACGCAGTATTTT
CASSFGGLKTDTQYF
>TRBV18|.|.|TRBJ1-1
TGTGCCAGCTCACCTCACCCAGGGGCGGAGAGCACTGAAGCTTTCTTT
CASSPHPGAESTEAFF
>TRBV28|few|.|TRBJ1-5
TGTGCCAGCAGTTCTTCAGGGTCTTACAATCAGCCCCAGCATTTT
CASSSSGSYNQPQHF
>TRBV6-5|.|TRBD2|TRBJ2-5
TGTGCCAGCAGTTTCGGACTAGCGGGCCAAGAGACCCAGTACTTC
CASSFGLAGQETQYF
>TRBV6-1|.|TRBD2|TRBJ2-3
TGTGCCAGCAGTAAAGGTTGGAGCGGGGGGCCTAGCACAGATACGCAGTATTTT
CASSKGWSGGPSTDTQYF
>TRBV7-9|.|TRBD2|TRBJ2-1
TGTGCCAGCAGTCGTACTAGCGGGAGCCGCAATGAGCAGTTCTTC
CASSRTSGSRNEQFF
>TRBV30|.|TRBD1|TRBJ1-2
TGTGCCTGGAGTGCCATGGGACAGAGAAACTATGGCTACACCTTC
CAWSAMGQRNYGYTF
>TRBV6-6|.|.|TRBJ1-1
TGTGCCAGCAGTCCTCAGGTGGGCATGAACACTGAAGCTTTCTTT
CASSPQVGMNTEAFF
>TRBV7-9|few|TRBD1|TRBJ1-1
TGTGCCAGCAGCTTCTACCAGGGGGCTGAAGCTTTCTTT
CASSFYQGAEAFF
>TRBV30|.|.|TRBJ1-5
TGTGCCTGGAGTCAAGGAGAAGGAATTCAGCCCCAGCATTTT
CAWSQGEGIQPQHF
>TRBV6-1|.|TRBD1|TRBJ1-5
TGTGCCAGCAGAACCGGGACAGGGGATCAGCCCCAGCATTTT
CASRTGTGDQPQHF
>TRBV5-6|.|.|TRBJ2-1
TGTGCCAGCAGCCGGAGGGGGACACAGATCAATGAGCAGTTCTTC
CASSRRGTQINEQFF
>TRBV5-1|.|.|TRBJ2-1
TGCGCCAGCAGCGAAGTATACAATGAGCAGTTCTTC
CASSEVYNEQFF
>TRBV14|few|.|TRBJ2-5
TGTGCCAGCAGCCAAGCCCACCCTGTGGTTGGGGGGCGGGAGACCCAGTACTTC
CASSQAHPVVGGRETQYF
>TRBV7-9|.|TRBD1|TRBJ1-2
TGTGCCAGCAGCTCACCGGGACAGATCTATGGCTACACCTTC
CASSSPGQIYGYTF
>TRBV29-1|.|TRBD1|TRBJ2-1
TGCAGCGTTGTGGGGGACAGGGCTATCGATGAGCAGTTCTTC
CSVVGDRAIDEQFF
>TRBV6-1|.|.|TRBJ2-7
TGTGCCAGCAGCGACGGTTCCTACGAGCAGTACTTC
CASSDGSYEQYF
>TRBV23-1|.|.|TRBJ1-5
TGCGCCGAGAGCCAGCCCCAGCATTTT
CAESQPQHF